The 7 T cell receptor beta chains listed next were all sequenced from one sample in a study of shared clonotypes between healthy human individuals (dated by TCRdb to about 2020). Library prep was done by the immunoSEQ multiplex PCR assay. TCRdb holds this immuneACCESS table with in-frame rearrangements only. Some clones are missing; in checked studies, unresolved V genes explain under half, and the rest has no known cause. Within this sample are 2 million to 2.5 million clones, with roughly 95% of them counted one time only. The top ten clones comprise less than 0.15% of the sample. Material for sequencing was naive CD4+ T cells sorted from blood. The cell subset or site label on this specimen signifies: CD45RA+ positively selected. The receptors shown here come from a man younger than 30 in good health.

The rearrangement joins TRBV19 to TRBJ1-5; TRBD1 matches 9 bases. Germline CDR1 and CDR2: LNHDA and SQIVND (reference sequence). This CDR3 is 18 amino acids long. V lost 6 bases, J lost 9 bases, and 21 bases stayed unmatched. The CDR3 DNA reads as TGTGCCAGTAGAGGGGACAGGGATATTTTCCGGTATCCCCGGCCCCAGCATTTT. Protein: CASRGDRDIFRYPRPQHF.

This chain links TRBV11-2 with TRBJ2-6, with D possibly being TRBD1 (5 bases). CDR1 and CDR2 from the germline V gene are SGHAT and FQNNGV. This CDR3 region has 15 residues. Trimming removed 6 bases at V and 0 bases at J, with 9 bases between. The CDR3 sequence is CASRKGDSGANVLTF. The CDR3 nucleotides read TGTGCCAGCAGGAAAGGGGACTCTGGGGCCAACGTCCTGACTTTC.

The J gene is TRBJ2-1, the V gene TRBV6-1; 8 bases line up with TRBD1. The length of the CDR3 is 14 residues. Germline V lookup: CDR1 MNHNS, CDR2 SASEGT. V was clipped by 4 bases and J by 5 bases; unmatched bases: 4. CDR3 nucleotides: TGTGCCAGCAGTGCCTGGACAGGGAACAATGAGCAGTTCTTC. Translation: CASSAWTGNNEQFF.

CDR3 loop: CASSAPGIYGYTF. CDR3 nucleotides: TGTGCCAGCAGCGCCCCCGGGATATATGGCTACACCTTC. The rearrangement joins TRBV9 to TRBJ1-2; D not resolved. V was cut by 3 bases and J by 5 bases, with 11 bases left in between. CDR3 length: 13 amino acids. Germline CDR1 reads SGDLS; CDR2 reads YYNGEE. The variable domain in full, with the rest retrieved from reference TRBV9 and TRBJ1-2, is DSGVTQTPKHLITATGQRVTLRCSPRSGDLSVYWYQQSLDQGLQFLIQYYNGEERAKGNILERFSAQQFPDLHSELNLSSLELGDSALYFCASSAPGIYGYTFGSGTRLTVV.

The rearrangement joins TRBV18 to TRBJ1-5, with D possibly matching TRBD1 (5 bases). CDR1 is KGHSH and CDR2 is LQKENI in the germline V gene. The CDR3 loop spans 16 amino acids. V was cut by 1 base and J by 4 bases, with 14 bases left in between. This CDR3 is CASSPLGAGSNQPQHF. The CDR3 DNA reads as TGTGCCAGCTCACCACTCGGGGCAGGAAGTAATCAGCCCCAGCATTTT.

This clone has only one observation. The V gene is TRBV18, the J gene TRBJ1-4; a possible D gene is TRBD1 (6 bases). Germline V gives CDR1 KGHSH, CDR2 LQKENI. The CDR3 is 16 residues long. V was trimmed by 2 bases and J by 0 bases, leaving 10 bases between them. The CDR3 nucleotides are TGTGCCAGCTCACCAGAGGGGGTGACAACTAATGAAAAACTGTTTTTT. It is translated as CASSPEGVTTNEKLFF.

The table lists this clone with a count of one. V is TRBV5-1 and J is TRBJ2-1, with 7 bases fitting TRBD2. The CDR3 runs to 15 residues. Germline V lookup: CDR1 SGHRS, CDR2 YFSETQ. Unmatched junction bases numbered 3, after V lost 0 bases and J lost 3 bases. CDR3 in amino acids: CASSLERTSYNEQFF. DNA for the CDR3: TGCGCCAGCAGCTTGGAGAGGACTAGCTACAATGAGCAGTTCTTC.